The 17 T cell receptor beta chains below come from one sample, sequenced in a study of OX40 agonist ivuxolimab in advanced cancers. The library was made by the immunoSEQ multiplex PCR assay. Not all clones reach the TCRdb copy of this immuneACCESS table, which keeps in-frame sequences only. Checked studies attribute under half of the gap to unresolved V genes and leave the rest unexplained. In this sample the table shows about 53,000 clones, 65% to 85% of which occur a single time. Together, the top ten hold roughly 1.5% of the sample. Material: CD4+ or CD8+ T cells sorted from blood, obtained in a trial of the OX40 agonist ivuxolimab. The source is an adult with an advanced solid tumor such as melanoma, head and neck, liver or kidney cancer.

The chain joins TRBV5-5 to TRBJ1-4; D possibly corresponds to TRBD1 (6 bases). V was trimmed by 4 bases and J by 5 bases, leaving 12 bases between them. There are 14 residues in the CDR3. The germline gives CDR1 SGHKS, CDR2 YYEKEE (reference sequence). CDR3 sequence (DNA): TGTGCCAGCAGCGTACAACAGGGCAATGAAAAACTGTTTTTT. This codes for CASSVQQGNEKLFF. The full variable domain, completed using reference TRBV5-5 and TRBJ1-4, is DAGVTQSPTHLIKTRGQQVTLRCSPISGHKSVSWYQQVLGQGPQFIFQYYEKEERGRGNFPDRFSARQFPNYSSELNVNALLLGDSALYLCASSVQQGNEKLFFGSGTQLSVL.

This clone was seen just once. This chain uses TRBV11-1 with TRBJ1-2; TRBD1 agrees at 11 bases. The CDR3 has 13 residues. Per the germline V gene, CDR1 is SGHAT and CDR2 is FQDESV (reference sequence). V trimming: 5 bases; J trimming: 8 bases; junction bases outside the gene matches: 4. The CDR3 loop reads CASSRTGGAGYTF. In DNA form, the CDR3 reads TGTGCCAGCAGCCGGACAGGGGGCGCCGGCTACACCTTC. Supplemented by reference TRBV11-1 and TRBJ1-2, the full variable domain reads EAEVAQSPRYKITEKSQAVAFWCDPISGHATLYWYRQILGQGPELLVQFQDESVVDDSQLPKDRFSAERLKGVDSTLKIQPAELGDSAMYLCASSRTGGAGYTFGSGTRLTVV.

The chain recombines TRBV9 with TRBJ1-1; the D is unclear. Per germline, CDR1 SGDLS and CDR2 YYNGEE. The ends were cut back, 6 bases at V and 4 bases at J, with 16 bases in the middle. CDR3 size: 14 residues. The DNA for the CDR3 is TGTGCCAGCAACCTCTGGGGTCTGGGCACTGAAGCTTTCTTT. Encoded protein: CASNLWGLGTEAFF. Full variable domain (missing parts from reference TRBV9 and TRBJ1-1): DSGVTQTPKHLITATGQRVTLRCSPRSGDLSVYWYQQSLDQGLQFLIQYYNGEERAKGNILERFSAQQFPDLHSELNLSSLELGDSALYFCASNLWGLGTEAFFGQGTRLTVV.

The CDR3 DNA is TGCGCCAGCAGCCACGGACAGGGCCCGGAGACCCAGTACTTC. Translated, it gives CASSHGQGPETQYF. This chain connects TRBV4-1 to TRBJ2-5; TRBD1 agrees at 8 bases. Germline V gene lookup returns CDR1 MGHRA and CDR2 YSYEKL. After removal of 3 bases from V and 5 bases from J, the junction contained 5 bases not matched to a gene. The CDR3 totals 14 residues.

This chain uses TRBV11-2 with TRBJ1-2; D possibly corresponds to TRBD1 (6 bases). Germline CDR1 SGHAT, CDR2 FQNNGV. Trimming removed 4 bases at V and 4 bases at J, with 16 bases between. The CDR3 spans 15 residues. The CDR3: CASSSMQGRGYGYTF. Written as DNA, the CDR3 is TGTGCCAGCAGCTCTATGCAGGGGCGTGGCTATGGCTACACCTTC.

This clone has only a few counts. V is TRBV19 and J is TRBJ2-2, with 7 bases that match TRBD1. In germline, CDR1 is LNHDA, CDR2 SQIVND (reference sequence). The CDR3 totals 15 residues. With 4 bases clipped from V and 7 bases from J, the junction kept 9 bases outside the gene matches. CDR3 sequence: CASSTTGAGGGELFF. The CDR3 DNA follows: TGTGCCAGTAGTACTACAGGGGCTGGTGGCGGGGAGCTGTTTTTT.

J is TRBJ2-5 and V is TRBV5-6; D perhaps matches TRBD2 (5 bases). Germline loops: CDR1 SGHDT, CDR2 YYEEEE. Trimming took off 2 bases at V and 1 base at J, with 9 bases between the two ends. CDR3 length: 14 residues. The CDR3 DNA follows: TGTGCCAGCAGCTTTAGAGGGTTCCAAGAGACCCAGTACTTC. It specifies CASSFRGFQETQYF. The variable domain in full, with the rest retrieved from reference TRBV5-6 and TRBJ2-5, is DAGVTQSPTHLIKTRGQQVTLRCSPKSGHDTVSWYQQALGQGPQFIFQYYEEEERQRGNFPDRFSGHQFPNYSSELNVNALLLGDSALYLCASSFRGFQETQYFGPGTRLLVL.

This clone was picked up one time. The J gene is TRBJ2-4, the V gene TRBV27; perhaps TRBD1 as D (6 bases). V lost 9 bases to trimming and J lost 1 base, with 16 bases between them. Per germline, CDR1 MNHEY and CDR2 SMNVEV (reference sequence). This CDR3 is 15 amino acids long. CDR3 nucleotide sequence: TGTGCCAGTGGAACAGGGCCAGCGGCCAAAAACATTCAGTACTTC. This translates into CASGTGPAAKNIQYF.

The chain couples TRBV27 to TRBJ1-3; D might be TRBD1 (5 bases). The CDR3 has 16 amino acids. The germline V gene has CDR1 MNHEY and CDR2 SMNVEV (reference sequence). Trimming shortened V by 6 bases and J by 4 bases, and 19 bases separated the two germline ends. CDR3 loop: CASSSTKRTQGNTIYF. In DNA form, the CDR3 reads TGTGCCAGCAGCTCTACAAAGAGGACACAAGGAAACACCATATATTTT.

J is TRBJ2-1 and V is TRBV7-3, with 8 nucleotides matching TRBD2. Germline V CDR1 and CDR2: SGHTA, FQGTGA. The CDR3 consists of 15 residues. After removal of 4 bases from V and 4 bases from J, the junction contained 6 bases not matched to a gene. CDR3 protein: CASSSGLASYNEQFF. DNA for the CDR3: TGTGCCAGCAGCTCCGGACTAGCCTCGTACAATGAGCAGTTCTTC.

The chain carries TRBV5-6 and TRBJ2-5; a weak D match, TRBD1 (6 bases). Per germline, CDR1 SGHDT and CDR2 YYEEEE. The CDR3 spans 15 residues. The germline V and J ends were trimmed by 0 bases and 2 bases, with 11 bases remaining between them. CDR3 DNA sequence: TGTGCCAGCAGCTTGGGGCAGGGGAGACAAGAGACCCAGTACTTC. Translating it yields CASSLGQGRQETQYF.

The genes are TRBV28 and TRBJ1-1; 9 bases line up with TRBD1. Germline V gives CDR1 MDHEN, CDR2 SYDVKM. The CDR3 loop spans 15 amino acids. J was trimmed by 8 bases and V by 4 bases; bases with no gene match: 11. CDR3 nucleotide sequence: TGTGCCAGCAGTTACCCGACGGACAGGGGTGCGGAAGCTTTCTTT. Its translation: CASSYPTDRGAEAFF. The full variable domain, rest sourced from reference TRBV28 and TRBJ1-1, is DVKVTQSSRYLVKRTGEKVFLECVQDMDHENMFWYRQDPGLGLRLIYFSYDVKMKEKGDIPEGYSVSREKKERFSLILESASTNQTSMYLCASSYPTDRGAEAFFGQGTRLTVV.

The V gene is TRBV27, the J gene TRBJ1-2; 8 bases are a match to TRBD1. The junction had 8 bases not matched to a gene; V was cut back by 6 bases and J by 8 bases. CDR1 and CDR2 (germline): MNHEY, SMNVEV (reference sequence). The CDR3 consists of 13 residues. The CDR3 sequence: CASSRGQGGGYTF. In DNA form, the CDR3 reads TGTGCCAGCAGCCGCGGACAGGGTGGAGGCTACACCTTC.

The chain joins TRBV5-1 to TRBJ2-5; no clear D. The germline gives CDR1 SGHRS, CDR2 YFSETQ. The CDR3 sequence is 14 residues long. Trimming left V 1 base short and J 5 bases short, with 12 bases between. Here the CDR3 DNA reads TGCGCCAGCAGCTTGTTTGGGATCCAGGAGACCCAGTACTTC. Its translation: CASSLFGIQETQYF.

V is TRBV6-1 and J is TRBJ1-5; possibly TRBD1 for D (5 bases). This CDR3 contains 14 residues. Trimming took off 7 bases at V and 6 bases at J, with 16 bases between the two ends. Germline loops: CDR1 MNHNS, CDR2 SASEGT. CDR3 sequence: CASTPGPTAQPQHF. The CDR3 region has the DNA TGTGCCAGCACCCCGGGACCTACGGCTCAGCCCCAGCATTTT.

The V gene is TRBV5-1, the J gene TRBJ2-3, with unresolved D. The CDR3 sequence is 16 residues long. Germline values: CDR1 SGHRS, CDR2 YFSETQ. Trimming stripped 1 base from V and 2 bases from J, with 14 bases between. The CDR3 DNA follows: TGCGCCAGCAGCTTGTGGGCGGAACCGTCCACAGATACGCAGTATTTT. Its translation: CASSLWAEPSTDTQYF.

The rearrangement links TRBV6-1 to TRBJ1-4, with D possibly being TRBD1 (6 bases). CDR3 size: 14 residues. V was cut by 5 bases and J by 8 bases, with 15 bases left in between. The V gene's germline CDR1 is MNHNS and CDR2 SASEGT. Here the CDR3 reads CASSPGQGVEKLFF. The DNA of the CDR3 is TGTGCCAGCAGTCCGGGACAAGGGGTCGAAAAACTGTTTTTT.